These 30 T cell receptor beta chains came from one sample sequenced in a study of identical twins listed by TCRdb under 2016. Library preparation was by 5' RACE. Data came from an Illumina HiSeq 2000. TCRdb cleaned the public reads at Q25 with fastp, built clones with MiXCR and kept in-frame beta chains. Merged by CDR3 protein, the rows form single entries marked with the most common genes and DNA. This sample gives 1.5 million or so distinct CDR3 sequences in total; about 31% of them show up just once. The top ten clones comprise less than 0.35% of the sample. The sample taken for sequencing was cord blood. The receptors here all came from a newborn girl in good health.

This chain connects TRBV5-1 to TRBJ2-4, with a possible D match to TRBD2 (6 bases). TRBJ2-5 explains the end of the DNA better; the J call may be wrong. CDR3 length equals 16 residues. Germline CDR1 is SGHRS and CDR2 is YFSETQ. CDR3 amino acids: CASSLGVRDSQETQYF. CDR3 nucleotides: TGCGCCAGCAGCTTGGGTGTCCGGGACTCCCAAGAGACCCAGTACTTC.

V is TRBV9 and J is TRBJ2-3; D not resolved. The ends were cut back, 0 bases at V and 6 bases at J, with 11 bases in the middle. The CDR3 length is 14 residues. The germline V gene has CDR1 SGDLS and CDR2 YYNGEE. CDR3 in DNA: TGTGCCAGCAGCGTAGATCCCGACACGGATACGCAGTATTTT. Protein product: CASSVDPDTDTQYF.

As concerns this clonotype: An end of the junction differs from the germline gene, which may be a read error. The V gene is TRBV4-1, the J gene TRBJ1-1; D is uncertain. Germline lookup yields CDR1 MGHRA and CDR2 YSYEKL. This CDR3 has 13 amino acids. This CDR3 reads CASSQWGHTEASF. The DNA of the CDR3 is TGCGCCAGCAGCCAATGGGGTCACACTGAAGCTTCCTTT.

This clonotype showed up many times. The genes are TRBV29-1 and TRBJ1-1, with TRBD1 matching 7 bases. Germline-derived CDR1 and CDR2 are SQVTM and ANQGSEA. This CDR3 has 12 residues. The J segment lost 1 base and the V segment lost 7 bases, leaving 3 bases of the junction unmatched. CDR3 nucleotides: TGCAGCGGAAGACAGGGGAACACTGAAGCTTTCTTT. The encoded protein is CSGRQGNTEAFF.

This chain connects TRBV27 to TRBJ1-2; D remains ambiguous. Germline V gene sequence: CDR1 MNHEY, CDR2 SMNVEV (reference sequence). The CDR3 loop spans 18 amino acids. Trimming shortened V by 3 bases and J by 0 bases, and 20 bases separated the two germline ends. The CDR3 DNA reads TGTGCCAGCAGTTTGGAGGGCCCAATCGCCTTTCCTAACTATGGCTACACCTTC. This translates into CASSLEGPIAFPNYGYTF.

This chain uses TRBV3-1 with TRBJ2-3; D remains unclear. Germline V gives CDR1 LGHDT, CDR2 YNNKEL (reference sequence). Trimming stripped 1 base from V and 4 bases from J, with 12 bases between. CDR3 length: 15 residues. CDR3 region: CASSQVASRPDTQYF. As DNA, the CDR3 is TGTGCCAGCAGCCAAGTCGCCTCTAGGCCAGATACGCAGTATTTT.

The chain is built from TRBV28 and TRBJ1-5; D remains unclear. The CDR3 totals 14 residues. The V end was cut by 3 bases, the J end by 4 bases, with 10 bases between. Germline V gives CDR1 MDHEN, CDR2 SYDVKM. In DNA form, the CDR3 reads TGTGCCAGCAGTTTTCCGGCGGGAAATCAGCCCCAGCATTTT. Translating gives CASSFPAGNQPQHF.

This clonotype was observed a handful of times. The chain links TRBV28 to TRBJ2-3; TRBD1 or TRBD2 may be the D gene (5 bases each). CDR3 size: 15 residues. Trimming took 7 bases from V and 2 from J, leaving 16 bases between them. The germline V gene has CDR1 MDHEN and CDR2 SYDVKM. For the CDR3, the DNA is TGTGCCAGCAACCCGGGACCCCGGGCCACAGATACGCAGTATTTT. This gives the protein CASNPGPRATDTQYF.

The V gene is TRBV6-6, the J gene TRBJ2-4; TRBD1 agrees at 7 bases. CDR1 and CDR2 from the germline V gene are MNHNY and SVGAGI (reference sequence). CDR3 size: 14 residues. Trimming at V came to 5 bases and at J to 3 bases, leaving 4 bases not matched to a gene. The CDR3 is CASSLRDSKNIQYF. In nucleotides, the CDR3 is TGTGCCAGCAGTCTCCGGGACAGCAAAAACATTCAGTACTTC.

This clonotype came up a few times. The CDR3 coding sequence is TGTGCCAGCAGGACCTCCCCGGGAGCACAGCCCCAGCATTTT. Translated: CASRTSPGAQPQHF. The rearrangement uses TRBV2 and TRBJ1-5, with D uncertain. Germline assignment: CDR1 SNHLY and CDR2 FYNNEI. The CDR3 totals 14 residues. The V gene lost 6 bases and the J gene lost 7 bases, with 16 bases spanning the gap.

The genes are TRBV3-1 and TRBJ2-1; D may be TRBD2 (6 bases). The tail of the sequence fits TRBJ2-7 better, so the J call may be wrong. Germline-derived CDR1 and CDR2 are LGHDT and YNNKEL (reference sequence). The CDR3 contains 15 residues. CDR3 sequence reads: CASSHVGGSYNEQYF. In DNA, the CDR3 is TGTGCCAGCAGCCATGTGGGAGGCTCCTACAATGAGCAGTACTTC.

The V and J genes are TRBV20-1 and TRBJ2-2; 8 bases are shared with TRBD2. CDR3 length: 13 residues. CDR1 is DFQATT, CDR2 SNEGSKA, per germline (reference sequence). Trimming at V came to 5 bases and at J to 6 bases, leaving 5 bases not matched to a gene. The CDR3 protein is CSAGSAGAGELFF. In DNA, the CDR3 is TGCAGTGCTGGATCAGCGGGAGCCGGGGAGCTGTTTTTT.

The chain couples TRBV29-1 to TRBJ2-5; weak D call: TRBD1 (6 bases). The last part of the DNA fits TRBJ2-7 better; the J call may be wrong. CDR3 length: 12 amino acids. The V gene's germline CDR1 is SQVTM and CDR2 ANQGSEA. CDR3 coding DNA: TGCAGCGTTGAAGAGAACAGGGACGAGCAGTACTTC. It specifies CSVEENRDEQYF.

The V gene is TRBV20-1, the J gene TRBJ2-3; tentatively, D is TRBD1 (6 bases). The germline CDR1 and CDR2 sequences are DFQATT and SNEGSKA (reference sequence). V was pared by 6 bases and J by 2 bases, with 12 bases between. The CDR3 totals 13 residues. The chain's CDR3 is CSAGTQNTDTQYF. The CDR3 coding sequence is TGCAGTGCGGGGACACAAAACACAGATACGCAGTATTTT.

This clonotype was seen ten or more times. The gene calls are TRBV5-1 and TRBJ2-1; D is ambiguous. V shed 5 bases and J shed 0 bases, with 18 bases lying between them. CDR1 is SGHRS and CDR2 is YFSETQ in the germline V gene. This CDR3 is 17 amino acids long. In DNA form, the CDR3 reads TGCGCCAGCAGTCCGACGTACAGCGCCCTCTCCTACAATGAGCAGTTCTTC. Amino acids: CASSPTYSALSYNEQFF.

This clonotype was counted a few times. V usage is TRBV12-3 or TRBV12-4 and J usage is TRBJ1-5; weak D call: TRBD1 (6 bases). CDR3 length equals 15 residues. The V and J ends lost 5 bases and 2 bases respectively, with 13 bases between them. DNA for the CDR3: TGTGCCAGCAGTCCAGAATACAGGGGCAATCAGCCCCAGCATTTT. This encodes CASSPEYRGNQPQHF.

A few counts support this clonotype. V and J are TRBV2 and TRBJ2-1; D gene unclear. CDR3 length: 13 amino acids. Germline V gene data show CDR1 as SNHLY and CDR2 as FYNNEI. Trimming took 4 bases from V and 8 from J, leaving 12 bases between them. CDR3 region: CASSVTRRDEQFF. The CDR3 region has the DNA TGTGCCAGCAGTGTCACTCGACGGGATGAGCAGTTCTTC. Variable domain in full (rest from reference TRBV2 and TRBJ2-1): EPEVTQTPSHQVTQMGQEVILRCVPISNHLYFYWYRQILGQKVEFLVSFYNNEISEKSEIFDDQFSVERPDGSNFTLKIRSTKLEDSAMYFCASSVTRRDEQFFGPGTRLTVL.

This clonotype was recorded a few times. The chain uses TRBV10-3 and TRBJ2-1, with 10 bases aligning to TRBD2. The CDR3 consists of 13 residues. Germline V gives CDR1 ENHRY, CDR2 SYGVKD. V lost 10 bases to trimming and J lost 3 bases; unmatched junction nucleotides: 3. The CDR3 DNA reads TGTGCCACCGGACTAGCGGACTACAATGAGCAGTTCTTC. Translated: CATGLADYNEQFF.

This clonotype was seen ten or more times. The V gene is TRBV20-1, the J gene TRBJ2-4, with D possibly being TRBD2 (5 bases). This CDR3 has 14 amino acids. CDR1 DFQATT and CDR2 SNEGSKA come from the germline V gene (reference sequence). V was cut by 1 base and J by 0 bases, with 7 bases left in between. The CDR3 sequence is CSARAGLAKNIQYF. The DNA for the CDR3 is TGCAGTGCTAGAGCCGGACTAGCCAAAAACATTCAGTACTTC.

The J gene is TRBJ2-5, the V gene TRBV5-1, with D possibly TRBD2 on 6 matching bases. The CDR3 is made up of 14 amino acids. Germline lookup yields CDR1 SGHRS and CDR2 YFSETQ. The V and J ends lost 7 bases and 2 bases respectively, with 15 bases between them. CDR3 DNA sequence: TGCGCCAGCTCTCCTGGGGGGATTCAAGAGACCCAGTACTTC. It specifies CASSPGGIQETQYF.

The chain links TRBV13 to TRBJ2-5; 11 nucleotides align to TRBD2. V lost 5 bases, J lost 11 bases, and 19 bases stayed unmatched. CDR1 is PRHDT, CDR2 FYEKMQ, per germline (reference sequence). The CDR3 loop spans 17 amino acids. CDR3 loop: CASSTSTTSGNHNEQYF. In DNA form, the CDR3 reads TGTGCCAGCAGCACAAGCACGACTAGCGGGAACCACAATGAGCAGTACTTC.

The chain carries TRBV7-2 and TRBJ2-3; tentatively, D is TRBD1 (5 bases). The CDR3 runs to 15 residues. Germline V gene lookup returns CDR1 SGHTA and CDR2 FQGNSA. The V and J ends lost 3 bases and 3 bases respectively, with 13 bases between them. CDR3 residues: CASSLIGVRTDTQYF. CDR3 DNA sequence: TGTGCCAGCAGCTTGATAGGGGTGAGGACAGATACGCAGTATTTT.

Only one count was recorded for this clonotype. The genes are TRBV6-9 and TRBJ2-2; perhaps TRBD1 as D (6 bases). CDR1 and CDR2 from the germline V gene are MNHGY and SVAAGI. CDR3 size: 18 residues. V dropped 4 bases and J dropped 0 bases, with 18 bases sitting between them. Written as DNA, the CDR3 is TGTGCCAGCAGTTTGGGGGCAGCTAATGCCTCGAACACCGGGGAGCTGTTTTTT. It encodes CASSLGAANASNTGELFF.

The chain couples TRBV7-2 to TRBJ2-7; D not certain. The germline V gene has CDR1 SGHTA and CDR2 FQGNSA. Trimming took 2 bases from V and 0 from J, leaving 14 bases between them. CDR3 length: 16 residues. The CDR3 protein is CASSLSGPWSSYEQYF. DNA of the CDR3: TGTGCCAGCAGCTTATCCGGGCCCTGGAGCTCCTACGAGCAGTACTTC.

This clonotype has only a few counts. The CDR3 sequence is CASRRNGGGYGYTF. The CDR3 bases are TGTGCCAGCAGACGAAACGGGGGGGGCTATGGCTACACCTTC. The chain has TRBV5-6 and TRBJ1-2; the D gene is possibly TRBD1 (5 bases). Germline CDR1 is SGHDT and CDR2 is YYEEEE. This CDR3 is 14 amino acids long. The V end was cut by 5 bases, the J end by 4 bases, with 15 bases between.

This clonotype has just a few counts. The chain's CDR3 is CASSQEQEGYGYTF. The CDR3 DNA is TGTGCCAGCAGCCAAGAACAGGAAGGGTATGGCTACACCTTC. This chain uses TRBV4-2 with TRBJ1-2; weak D call: TRBD1 (5 bases). The germline V gene encodes CDR1 LGHNA and CDR2 YNFKEQ. CDR3 size: 14 residues. Trimming took off 0 bases at V and 5 bases at J, with 10 bases between the two ends.

Turning to this clonotype: At one end, the junction sequence differs from germline, possibly due to a read error. The chain combines TRBV4-2 with TRBJ2-1, with no clear D. The CDR3 runs 15 residues. Germline CDR1 reads LGHNA; CDR2 reads YNFKEQ. The CDR3 DNA is TGTACCAGCAGCCAAGATGGTAGCTCCTACAATGAGCAGTTCTTC. It codes for CTSSQDGSSYNEQFF.

The J gene is TRBJ2-4, the V gene TRBV28, with 7 bases identical to TRBD1. CDR1 is MDHEN and CDR2 is SYDVKM in the germline V gene. The CDR3 extends over 16 amino acids. V shed 1 base, J shed 3 bases, and the junction held 6 bases outside the gene matches. The CDR3 nucleotides read TGTGCCAGCAGTTTATCCCAGGGGGTTGGCAAAAACATTCAGTACTTC. Its protein product is CASSLSQGVGKNIQYF.

This clonotype was observed once. One base away lies a much larger clone, so this may be a sequencing read error. The chain uses TRBV4-2 and TRBJ2-7; D is undetermined. The V gene's germline CDR1 is LGHNA and CDR2 YNFKEQ. V gave up 1 base and J gave up 12 bases, with 28 bases separating them. The CDR3 has 17 amino acids. The CDR3 sequence is CASSQGVLGLCQETRYF. CDR3 bases: TGTGCCAGCAGCCAAGGGGTATTAGGCCTGTGTCAAGAGACCCGGTACTTC.

This clonotype occurred many times. This chain links TRBV12-3 or TRBV12-4 with TRBJ2-1; 7 nucleotides agree with TRBD2. With 6 bases clipped from V and 5 bases from J, the junction kept 1 base outside the gene matches. The CDR3 runs 12 residues. CDR3 DNA sequence: TGTGCCAGCAGCACTAGCGACAATGAGCAGTTCTTC. It codes for CASSTSDNEQFF.